These 10 T cell receptor beta chains originate from one sample sequenced in a study of blood T cell repertoires in COVID-19. Measured with immunoSEQ multiplex PCR; TCRdb has only the in-frame clones, and not every one. The table records 60,000 to 90,000 clones, roughly 85% of them present only once. Sequenced sample: peripheral blood. The source of these receptors is an elderly woman with active or convalescent COVID-19.

This chain joins TRBV9 and TRBJ1-3; D is uncertain. The V end was cut by 4 bases, the J end by 4 bases, with 12 bases between. The CDR3 is made up of 14 amino acids. In germline, CDR1 is SGDLS, CDR2 YYNGEE. DNA of the CDR3: TGTGCCAGCAGCTTCGGTTACCCCGGAAACACCATATATTTT. This translates into CASSFGYPGNTIYF.

The chain carries TRBV28 and TRBJ1-5, with TRBD1 matching 9 bases. The CDR3 runs to 15 residues. Germline lookup yields CDR1 MDHEN and CDR2 SYDVKM. V trimming: 7 bases; J trimming: 2 bases; junction bases outside the gene matches: 6. This chain's CDR3 is CASKGQGMGNQPQHF. The DNA for the CDR3 is TGTGCCAGCAAGGGACAGGGAATGGGCAATCAGCCCCAGCATTTT.

This clone was detected only a few times. The chain carries TRBV5-4 and TRBJ1-2; D might be TRBD1 (6 bases). The germline V gene encodes CDR1 SGHNT and CDR2 YYREEE (reference sequence). The CDR3 loop spans 14 amino acids. V was cut by 7 bases and J by 0 bases, with 13 bases left in between. CDR3 in DNA: TGTGCCAGCGCCCCCAGGGGAGCTAACTATGGCTACACCTTC. Translating it yields CASAPRGANYGYTF.

The genes are TRBV28 and TRBJ2-7; 10 bases are a match to TRBD2. The CDR3 extends over 15 amino acids. The V segment lost 5 bases and the J segment 9 bases; nucleotides outside the gene matches: 13. Germline V gives CDR1 MDHEN, CDR2 SYDVKM. This CDR3 is CASSPPQRGGLGQYF. CDR3 in DNA: TGTGCCAGCAGTCCCCCCCAGCGGGGGGGTCTGGGGCAGTACTTC.

The table lists this clone with a count of one. V usage is TRBV19 and J usage is TRBJ2-2, with TRBD1 matching 12 bases. Trimming at V came to 5 bases and at J to 9 bases, leaving 19 bases not matched to a gene. Germline CDR1 is LNHDA and CDR2 is SQIVND (reference sequence). The length of the CDR3 is 19 residues. The CDR3 is CASSRIRDRGRSGLRELFF. As DNA, the CDR3 is TGTGCCAGTAGTCGCATCCGGGACAGGGGGCGATCGGGGCTACGGGAGCTGTTTTTT.

This clone appeared once. This sequence joins TRBV3-1 (or the pseudogene TRBV3-2) and TRBJ1-1; D unresolved. The germline CDR1 and CDR2 sequences are LGHDT and YNNKEL (reference sequence). Trimming took off 4 bases at V and 6 bases at J, with 15 bases between the two ends. This CDR3 region has 14 residues. The CDR3 DNA reads as TGTGCCAGCAGCCCATTCGCAGGATCCCCTGAAGCTTTCTTT. Residues: CASSPFAGSPEAFF.

The chain carries TRBV30 and TRBJ1-5; the D gene is possibly TRBD1 (6 bases). The CDR3 sequence is 15 residues long. Germline CDR1 is GTSNPN and CDR2 is SVGIG (reference sequence). V lost 0 bases to trimming and J lost 2 bases, with 11 bases between them. The CDR3 DNA is TGTGCCTGGAGTGTAAGGGGGTTGGGCAATCAGCCCCAGCATTTT. It is translated as CAWSVRGLGNQPQHF. Drawing the rest from reference TRBV30 and TRBJ1-5, the complete variable domain is SQTIHQWPATLVQPVGSPLSLECTVEGTSNPNLYWYRQAAGRGLQLLFYSVGIGQISSEVPQNLSASRPQDRQFILSSKKLLLSDSGFYLCAWSVRGLGNQPQHFGDGTRLSIL.

The chain couples TRBV15 to TRBJ2-7, with D perhaps TRBD1 (6 bases). Germline CDR1 LNHNV, CDR2 YYDKDF (reference sequence). The CDR3 covers 15 residues. Trimming shortened V by 0 bases and J by 6 bases, and 15 bases separated the two germline ends. The CDR3 DNA reads TGTGCCACCAGCAGAGATAGGGGGACCACCGCCGAGCAGTACTTC. Its translation is CATSRDRGTTAEQYF.

This sequence joins TRBV9 and TRBJ2-1; possible D gene TRBD1, 6 bases. The V end lost 1 base, the J end lost 0 bases, and 11 bases lay between the germline ends. CDR3 size: 16 residues. Germline V gene sequence: CDR1 SGDLS, CDR2 YYNGEE. CDR3 sequence: CASSVFGGSSYNEQFF. CDR3 nucleotide sequence: TGTGCCAGCAGCGTATTTGGGGGCAGCTCCTACAATGAGCAGTTCTTC. Full variable domain (missing parts from reference TRBV9 and TRBJ2-1): DSGVTQTPKHLITATGQRVTLRCSPRSGDLSVYWYQQSLDQGLQFLIQYYNGEERAKGNILERFSAQQFPDLHSELNLSSLELGDSALYFCASSVFGGSSYNEQFFGPGTRLTVL.

The V gene is TRBV7-9, the J gene TRBJ2-1; possibly TRBD2 for D (5 bases). This CDR3 comprises 13 residues. Trimming removed 0 bases at V and 8 bases at J, with 8 bases between. Germline CDR1 is SEHNR and CDR2 is FQNEAQ (reference sequence). The CDR3 region has the DNA TGTGCCAGCAGCTTAGCGGGAGTTCATGAGCAGTTCTTC. Protein: CASSLAGVHEQFF.